This T cell receptor beta chain was observed in a study of CD8 T cells in Susac syndrome. Overall study: When their blood was taken, the Susac syndrome patients had either not yet had any therapy, were taking corticosteroids, or were taking intravenous immunoglobulin alone.

Reverse transcription of roughly 0.5 to 1 ug RNA used random hexamers. An immunoSEQ multiplex PCR generated amplified TCR beta CDR3 products spanning 54 Vbeta and 13 Jbeta. TCRdb processed the immunoSEQ multiplex PCR reads anew with MiXCR; each CDR3 protein has one entry. The repertoire has tens of thousands of distinct CDR3 sequences, 90% to 97% of them found once; the top ten carry roughly 0.62%. High-throughput TCR beta sequencing covered peripheral CD8+ and CD4+ T cells. Germline CDR1 is LNHDA and CDR2 is SQIVND (reference sequence). This CDR3 is 14 amino acids long. Trimming cost V 5 bases and J 8 bases, with 18 bases left between them.

The TCR originated in a human donor with Susac syndrome. Sequencing was carried out using CD8+ T cells from PBMCs. This sequence joins TRBV19 and TRBJ1-1; possible D gene TRBD1, 5 bases. CDR3 sequence reads: CASSALRWGREAFF. The CDR3 region has the DNA TGTGCCAGTAGTGCCCTCAGGTGGGGCAGGGAAGCTTTCTTT.